This T cell receptor (beta chain) was recorded in a study of blood T cell repertoires in COVID-19. For the study at large: Spain, Italy and the United States supplied samples that represented acute and convalescent COVID-19. Sample material is recorded as cDNA or gDNA derived from T cells, B-cell-depleted T cells, or PBMCs.

The germline CDR1 and CDR2 sequences are LNHDA and SQIVND (reference sequence). The CDR3 runs 14 residues. Trimming took 6 bases from V and 6 from J, leaving 14 bases between them. Profiling relied on immunoSEQ multiplex PCR, and the TCRdb table lists in-frame clones only, not all of them. This sample has 200,000 to 300,000 clones, with about four fifths found just once. The sequence was obtained from an elderly woman with acute or convalescent COVID-19. The J gene is TRBJ2-2, the V gene TRBV19; D is possibly TRBD2 (6 bases). The sequenced sample was peripheral blood. This CDR3 reads CASSQTPGAGELFF. Here the CDR3 DNA reads TGTGCCAGTAGCCAGACCCCGGGGGCCGGGGAGCTGTTTTTT. The full variable domain, completed using reference TRBV19 and TRBJ2-2, is DGGITQSPKYLFRKEGQNVTLSCEQNLNHDAMYWYRQDPGQGLRLIYYSQIVNDFQKGDIAEGYSVSREKKESFPLTVTSAQKNPTAFYLCASSQTPGAGELFFGEGSRLTVL.